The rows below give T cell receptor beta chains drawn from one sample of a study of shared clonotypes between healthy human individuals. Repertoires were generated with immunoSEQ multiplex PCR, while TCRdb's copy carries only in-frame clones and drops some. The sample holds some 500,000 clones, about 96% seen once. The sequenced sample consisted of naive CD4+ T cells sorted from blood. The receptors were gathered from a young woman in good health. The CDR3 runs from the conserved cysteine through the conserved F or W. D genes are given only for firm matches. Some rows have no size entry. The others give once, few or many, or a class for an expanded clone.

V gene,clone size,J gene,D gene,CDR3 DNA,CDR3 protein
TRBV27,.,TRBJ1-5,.,TGTGCCAGCAGATCAGAGGGACGGAGCAATCAGCCCCAGCATTTT,CASRSEGRSNQPQHF
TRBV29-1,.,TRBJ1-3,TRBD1,TGCAGCGTCCTGGACAGGGTGGGAAACACCATATATTTT,CSVLDRVGNTIYF
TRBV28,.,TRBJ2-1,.,TGTGCCAGCAGTTTACTGGGGGCGCAGCAGTTCTTC,CASSLLGAQQFF
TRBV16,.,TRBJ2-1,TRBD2,TGTGCCAGCAGCCTGCGGGAGGGCCTGGTCAATGAGCAGTTCTTC,CASSLREGLVNEQFF
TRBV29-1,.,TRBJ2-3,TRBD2,TGCAGCGTTCCAAAGACTAGCCTAAGCACAGATACGCAGTATTTT,CSVPKTSLSTDTQYF
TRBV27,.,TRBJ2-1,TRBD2,TGTGCCAGCAGTTTATACACCCCTAGCGCGGGAGGGTACAATGAGCAGTTCTTC,CASSLYTPSAGGYNEQFF
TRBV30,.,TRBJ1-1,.,TGTGCCTGGAGGCAGGTATACACTGAAGCTTTCTTT,CAWRQVYTEAFF
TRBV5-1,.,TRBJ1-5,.,TGCGCCAGCAGTCCCGACAGCAATCAGCCCCAGCATTTT,CASSPDSNQPQHF
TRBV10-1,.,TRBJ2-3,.,TGCGCCAGCAATGGACGGATGACAGATACGCAGTATTTT,CASNGRMTDTQYF
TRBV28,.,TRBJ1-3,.,TGTGCCAGCAGTTTATGGGGGAGAAGTGGAAACACCATATATTTT,CASSLWGRSGNTIYF
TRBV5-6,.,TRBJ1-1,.,TGTGCCAGCAGCCTATCCGGCCGGTACACTGAAGCTTTCTTT,CASSLSGRYTEAFF
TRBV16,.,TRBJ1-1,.,TGTGCCAGCAGCGATCACGGACAGCACACTGAAGCTTTCTTT,CASSDHGQHTEAFF
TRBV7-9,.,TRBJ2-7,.,TGTGCCAGCAGCTTAACAGGCAGGGGTAAATACGAGCAGTACTTC,CASSLTGRGKYEQYF
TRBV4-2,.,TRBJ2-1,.,TGTGCCAGCAGGTCCAGAGGGAAACGGGACTTCTCCTACAATGAGCAGTTCTTC,CASRSRGKRDFSYNEQFF
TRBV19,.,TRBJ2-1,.,TGTGCCAGTAGTATTCCCAAACGGGTTCCCGACAATGAGCAGTTCTTC,CASSIPKRVPDNEQFF
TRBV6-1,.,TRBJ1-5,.,TGTGCCAGCAGTGAAGACAGGGTTGTATTTACGAATCAGCCCCAGCATTTT,CASSEDRVVFTNQPQHF
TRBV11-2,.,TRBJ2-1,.,TGTGCCAGCAGCTTAGCCACATACAATGAGCAGTTCTTC,CASSLATYNEQFF
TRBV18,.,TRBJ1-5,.,TGTGCCAGCTCCCACAGACAACGTAGCAATCAGCCCCAGCATTTT,CASSHRQRSNQPQHF
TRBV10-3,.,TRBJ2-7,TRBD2,TGTGCCATCAGTCATGGGACTAGCGAAGGCGAGCAGTACTTC,CAISHGTSEGEQYF
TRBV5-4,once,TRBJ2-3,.,TGTGCCAGCAGTAAGAGAGACGCGACTAGCACAGATACGCAGTATTTT,CASSKRDATSTDTQYF
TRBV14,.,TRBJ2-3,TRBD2,TGTGCCAGCAGCCAAGGGTGGCTAGCGGGAGCCCCAGATACGCAGTATTTT,CASSQGWLAGAPDTQYF
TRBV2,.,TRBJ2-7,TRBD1,TGTGCCAGCATTAGTGACAGGGGGGCTTACGAGCAGTACTTC,CASISDRGAYEQYF
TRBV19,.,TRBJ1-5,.,TGTGCCAGTAGTGACACCAGTTATCAGCCCCAGCATTTT,CASSDTSYQPQHF
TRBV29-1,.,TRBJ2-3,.,TGCAGCGCCAACACGGTGGACTCCACAGATACGCAGTATTTT,CSANTVDSTDTQYF
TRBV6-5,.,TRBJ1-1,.,TGTGCCAGCAGTTACGTGGGGACTAACACTGAAGCTTTCTTT,CASSYVGTNTEAFF
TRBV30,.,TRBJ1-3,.,TGTGCCTCTAACAGGGTTCGGGGAAACACCATATATTTT,CASNRVRGNTIYF
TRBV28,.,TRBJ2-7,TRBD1,TGTGCCAGCAGGTTGGAGGACAGGCCCTACGAGCAGTACTTC,CASRLEDRPYEQYF
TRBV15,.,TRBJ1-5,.,TGTGCCACCAGCAGAGATGGGGGAAATCAGCCCCAGCATTTT,CATSRDGGNQPQHF
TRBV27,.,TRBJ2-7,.,TGTGCCAGCAGTTTAACGCCTGGGGAGGCGGGTAACCATTTGGAGCAGTACTTC,CASSLTPGEAGNHLEQYF
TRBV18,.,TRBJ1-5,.,TGTGCCAGCTCCACTAATGGGCAGCATAATCAGCCCCAGCATTTT,CASSTNGQHNQPQHF
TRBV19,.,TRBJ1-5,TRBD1,TGTGCCAGTAGTAACAGGGGACCACCCAATCAGCCCCAGCATTTT,CASSNRGPPNQPQHF
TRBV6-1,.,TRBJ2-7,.,TGTGCCAGCAGTGAAGGTCTTAGGGAGCAGTACTTC,CASSEGLREQYF
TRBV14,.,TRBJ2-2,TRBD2,TGTGCCAGCAGCCAAGTTGGCGGGAGAGCAGGCGGGGAGCTGTTTTTT,CASSQVGGRAGGELFF
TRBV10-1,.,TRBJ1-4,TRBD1,TGCGCCAGCAGTGAGTCGAGGGGGCGTCATGAAAAACTGTTTTTT,CASSESRGRHEKLFF
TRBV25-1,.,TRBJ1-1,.,TGTGCCAGCAAGCACAGGGTTCGGGCTGAAGCTTTCTTT,CASKHRVRAEAFF
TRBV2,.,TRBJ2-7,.,TGTGCCAGCAGGGACTATGGTGGGGGATCCTACGAGCAGTACTTC,CASRDYGGGSYEQYF
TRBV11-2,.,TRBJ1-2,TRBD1,TGTGCCAGCAGCTTAGATAGGGACAGGGGCTATGGCTACACCTTC,CASSLDRDRGYGYTF
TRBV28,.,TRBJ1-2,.,TGTGCCAGCAGCAATCACCCTCGAATAGATGGCTACACCTTC,CASSNHPRIDGYTF
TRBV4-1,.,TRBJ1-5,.,TGCGCCAGCAGCCAAGTAGGTCTGGTTCAGCCCCAGCATTTT,CASSQVGLVQPQHF
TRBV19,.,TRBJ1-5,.,TGTGCCACCGGATCCGGGTCCAATCTCTATCGCAATCAGCCCCAGCATTTT,CATGSGSNLYRNQPQHF
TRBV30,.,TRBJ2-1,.,TGTGCCTGGGCTCCTAGTCGGGCGAACAATGAGCAGTTCTTC,CAWAPSRANNEQFF
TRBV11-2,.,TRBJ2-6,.,TGTGCCAGCAGTCGAGGACTTCTCCCGTCTGGGGCCAACGTCCTGACTTTC,CASSRGLLPSGANVLTF
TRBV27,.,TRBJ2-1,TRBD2,TGTGCCAGCAGTCCCACCGGGAGGCAAGTCAATGAGCAGTTCTTC,CASSPTGRQVNEQFF
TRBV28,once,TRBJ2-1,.,TGTGCCAGCAGTTTGAAGGGCTATGAGCAGTTCTTC,CASSLKGYEQFF
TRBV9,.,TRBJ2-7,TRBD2,TGTGCCAGCAGCGTAGATCCTCTCCTTCTAGCGGGAGGGCCCGAGCAGTACTTC,CASSVDPLLLAGGPEQYF
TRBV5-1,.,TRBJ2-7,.,TGCGCCAGCAGCCCGGGGGACGAGCAGTACTTC,CASSPGDEQYF
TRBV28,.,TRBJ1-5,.,TGTGCCAGCAGTTTAATAACAGGTTCATCGGCCCAGCATTTT,CASSLITGSSAQHF
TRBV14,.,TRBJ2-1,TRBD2,TGTGCCAGCAGCCAAGTTGAGGGACTAGCGGGGGAGCAGTTCTTC,CASSQVEGLAGEQFF
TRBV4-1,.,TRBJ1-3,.,TGCGCCAGCAGCCAATTTATATTGCGGGGGCCGAGCTCTGGAAACACCATATATTTT,CASSQFILRGPSSGNTIYF
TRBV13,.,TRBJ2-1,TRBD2,TGTGCCAGCAGCTTCAGGACTAGCGGGTTCAATGAGCAGTTCTTC,CASSFRTSGFNEQFF
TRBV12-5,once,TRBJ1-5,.,TGTGCTAGTGGTTTAAAGCAACAGGAGAATCAGCCCCAGCATTTT,CASGLKQQENQPQHF
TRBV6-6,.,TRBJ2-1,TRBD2,TGTGCCAGCAGTGGACTAGCCCAGCCCTACAATGAGCAGTTCTTC,CASSGLAQPYNEQFF
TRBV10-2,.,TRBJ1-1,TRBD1,TGCGCCAGCATCGGGACAGCGGGCACTGAAGCTTTCTTT,CASIGTAGTEAFF
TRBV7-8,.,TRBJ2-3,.,TGTGCCAGCAGCCATGGCGGGACTGCAGATACGCAGTATTTT,CASSHGGTADTQYF
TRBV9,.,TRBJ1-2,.,TGTGCCAGCAGCGTAAGCGGAAGTGGCTACACCTTC,CASSVSGSGYTF
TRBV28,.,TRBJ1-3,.,TGTGCCAGCAGTTGGGCCGCAACCTCTGGAAACACCATATATTTT,CASSWAATSGNTIYF
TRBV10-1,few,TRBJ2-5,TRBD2,TGCGCCACCGGGACTAGTCAAGAGACCCAGTACTTC,CATGTSQETQYF
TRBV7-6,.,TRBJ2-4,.,TGTGCCAGCAGCTTAGGGACCCGGGGTGCTGGCAAAAACATTCAGTACTTC,CASSLGTRGAGKNIQYF
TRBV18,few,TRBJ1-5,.,TGTGCCAGCTCAGACAGTGGCAATCAGCCCCAGCATTTT,CASSDSGNQPQHF
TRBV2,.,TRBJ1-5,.,TGTGCCAGCAGCTACCAGGCAGCGACTAATCAGCCCCAGCATTTT,CASSYQAATNQPQHF